The 26 T cell receptor beta chains listed next were all sequenced from one sample in a study of CD8 T cells in ankylosing spondylitis. Each CDR3 protein gets one entry after TCRdb re-called the 5' RACE reads with MiXCR. This sample has 700,000 to 850,000 distinct CDR3 sequences, with 10% to 15% found just once. These receptors have no known antigen. Study-level findings and limits: A motif of roughly 8 highly homologous TCR beta variants was seen as apparently characteristic of ankylosing spondylitis blood.

The sample was blood, either unsorted or a sorted T cell fraction (not recorded which). These receptors originate from a male donor with ankylosing spondylitis.

This rearrangement joins TRBV2 to TRBJ1-1; D is possibly TRBD1 (6 bases). With 6 bases removed from V and 3 bases from J, the gap between germline ends came to 11 bases. The length of the CDR3 is 13 residues. Germline V CDR1 and CDR2: SNHLY, FYNNEI. Here the CDR3 reads CASSVQGYTEAFF. DNA for the CDR3: TGTGCCAGCAGCGTTCAGGGGTACACTGAAGCTTTCTTT.

This clonotype was counted only a few times. The chain has TRBV7-9 and TRBJ2-7, with D possibly being TRBD2 (6 bases). The CDR3 is made up of 15 amino acids. Germline V gene lookup returns CDR1 SEHNR and CDR2 FQNEAQ (reference sequence). The germline V and J ends were trimmed by 5 bases and 4 bases, with 18 bases remaining between them. The CDR3 sequence: CASSPRRGGRYEQYF. CDR3 sequence (DNA): TGTGCCAGCAGCCCGCGACGTGGGGGGAGGTACGAGCAGTACTTC.

This clonotype was seen at least ten times. This sequence joins TRBV18 and TRBJ2-3; D ambiguous. CDR1 KGHSH and CDR2 LQKENI come from the germline V gene. V was shortened by 4 bases and J by 5 bases, with 10 bases between the two germline ends. This CDR3 has 13 amino acids. CDR3 nucleotides: TGTGCCAGCTCACTAGACCAGGAAGATACGCAGTATTTT. Amino acid sequence: CASSLDQEDTQYF. The entire variable domain, with the rest obtained from reference TRBV18 and TRBJ2-3, is as follows: NAGVMQNPRHLVRRRGQEARLRCSPMKGHSHVYWYRQLPEEGLKFMVYLQKENIIDESGMPKERFSAEFPKEGPSILRIQQVVRGDSAAYFCASSLDQEDTQYFGPGTRLTVL.

In its sample, this clonotype was seen a few times. The CDR3 here is CSARRAGQTDTQYF. The DNA of the CDR3 is TGCAGTGCTAGGAGGGCGGGACAAACAGATACGCAGTATTTT. This rearrangement joins TRBV20-1 to TRBJ2-3, with D perhaps assigned TRBD1 or TRBD2 (6 bases each). Trimming removed 3 bases from V and 3 bases from J, with 13 bases in between. The CDR3 loop spans 14 amino acids. CDR1 DFQATT and CDR2 SNEGSKA come from the germline V gene (reference sequence).

This clonotype came up a few times. V gene TRBV5-6 combines with J gene TRBJ2-5; 8 bases are a match to TRBD1. The V gene's germline CDR1 is SGHDT and CDR2 YYEEEE. This CDR3 spans 15 amino acids. With V trimmed by 3 bases and J by 5 bases, 9 bases remained unmatched. The CDR3 reads CASSSPQGAWETQYF. As DNA, the CDR3 is TGTGCCAGCAGCTCCCCCCAGGGGGCATGGGAGACCCAGTACTTC. The full variable domain, its missing parts supplied by reference TRBV5-6 and TRBJ2-5, is DAGVTQSPTHLIKTRGQQVTLRCSPKSGHDTVSWYQQALGQGPQFIFQYYEEEERQRGNFPDRFSGHQFPNYSSELNVNALLLGDSALYLCASSSPQGAWETQYFGPGTRLLVL.

The rearrangement joins TRBV20-1 to TRBJ2-1; D gene uncertain. CDR1 and CDR2 (germline): DFQATT, SNEGSKA (reference sequence). The V and J ends lost 4 bases and 6 bases respectively, with 4 bases between them. CDR3 length: 10 amino acids. CDR3 sequence: CSANGNEQFF. As DNA, the CDR3 is TGCAGTGCTAACGGCAATGAGCAGTTCTTC.

This clonotype came up a few times. The chain employs TRBV20-1 and TRBJ1-4, with a weak D call TRBD1 (5 bases). The length of the CDR3 is 13 residues. Germline CDR1 and CDR2: DFQATT and SNEGSKA (reference sequence). The CDR3 spells CTVTGATNEKLFF. Here the CDR3 DNA reads TGCACCGTTACAGGAGCAACTAATGAAAAACTGTTTTTT.

The rearrangement links TRBV6-5 to TRBJ2-5; TRBD1 matches at 12 bases. Germline CDR1 MNHEY, CDR2 SVGAGI. The CDR3 extends over 17 amino acids. With 2 bases clipped from V and 7 bases from J, the junction kept 11 bases outside the gene matches. The CDR3 DNA sequence: TGTGCCAGCAGTTACAGATGGGACAGGGGGCATTCCGGGACCCAGTACTTC. Its translation: CASSYRWDRGHSGTQYF.

This clonotype turned up a few times. The gene calls are TRBV5-1 and TRBJ2-1; 7 nucleotides line up with TRBD2. In germline, CDR1 is SGHRS, CDR2 YFSETQ. The J segment lost 1 base and the V segment lost 0 bases, leaving 4 bases of the junction unmatched. This CDR3 spans 16 amino acids. CDR3: CASSLVLASSYNEQFF. The CDR3 coding sequence is TGCGCCAGCAGCTTGGTACTAGCGTCATCCTACAATGAGCAGTTCTTC. Supplemented by reference TRBV5-1 and TRBJ2-1, the full variable domain reads KAGVTQTPRYLIKTRGQQVTLSCSPISGHRSVSWYQQTPGQGLQFLFEYFSETQRNKGNFPGRFSGRQFSNSRSEMNVSTLELGDSALYLCASSLVLASSYNEQFFGPGTRLTVL.

The genes are TRBV5-1 and TRBJ1-1, with D possibly being TRBD1 (6 bases). Trimming left V 5 bases short and J 1 base short, with 12 bases between. This CDR3 region has 14 residues. CDR1 is SGHRS and CDR2 is YFSETQ in the germline V gene. CDR3 DNA sequence: TGCGCCAGCAGAGCGGTGACAGGGAACACTGAAGCTTTCTTT. Its translation: CASRAVTGNTEAFF.

This clonotype came up many times. V is TRBV5-1 and J is TRBJ2-7; D is undetermined. Germline loops: CDR1 SGHRS, CDR2 YFSETQ. Between the trimmed V and J ends, which lost 1 base and 3 bases, there was a span of 8 bases. The CDR3 runs to 13 residues. CDR3 amino acids: CASSLWQSYEQYF. In nucleotides, the CDR3 is TGCGCCAGCAGCTTGTGGCAGAGCTACGAGCAGTACTTC.

The J gene is TRBJ2-1, the V gene TRBV24-1, with D possibly TRBD2 on 5 matching bases. From germline, CDR1 is KGHDR and CDR2 SFDVKD. Deletions cut 10 bases from V and 0 bases from J, with 12 bases between. The CDR3 is 14 amino acids. The CDR3 coding sequence is TGTGCCACGAAAGCCGGGGACTCCTACAATGAGCAGTTCTTC. Amino acids: CATKAGDSYNEQFF.

The chain couples TRBV28 to TRBJ1-4; D is uncertain. The germline V gene has CDR1 MDHEN and CDR2 SYDVKM. The CDR3 sequence is 12 residues long. V was shortened by 9 bases and J by 6 bases, with 11 bases between the two germline ends. The CDR3 DNA reads as TGTGCCAGAATCGGAGGTTATGAAAAACTGTTTTTT. This sequence encodes CARIGGYEKLFF.

This clonotype has only a few counts. The rearrangement links TRBV10-3 to TRBJ2-1, with TRBD2 matching over 7 bases. CDR1 and CDR2 from the germline V gene are ENHRY and SYGVKD. Losses at the gene ends were 11 bases for V and 4 bases for J; bases not matched to a gene: 11. CDR3 size: 14 residues. The CDR3: CASGIRGDYNEQFF. The DNA for the CDR3 is TGTGCCTCCGGAATCCGGGGGGATTACAATGAGCAGTTCTTC.

This clonotype appeared many times. The chain carries TRBV20-1 and TRBJ2-3; D could derive from TRBD1 or TRBD2 (6 bases each). This CDR3 is 13 amino acids long. From germline, CDR1 is DFQATT and CDR2 SNEGSKA (reference sequence). V shed 5 bases and J shed 6 bases, with 15 bases lying between them. Here the CDR3 DNA reads TGCAGTGCTGGGGGGCAGGTGGTGGATACGCAGTATTTT. This encodes CSAGGQVVDTQYF.

This rearrangement joins TRBV27 to TRBJ1-3, with D unclear. V was shortened by 5 bases and J by 0 bases, with 8 bases between the two germline ends. The CDR3 consists of 14 residues. Germline assignment: CDR1 MNHEY and CDR2 SMNVEV (reference sequence). This CDR3 is CASSHYDSGNTIYF. The CDR3 nucleotides read TGTGCCAGCAGTCACTACGACTCTGGAAACACCATATATTTT.

This chain connects TRBV20-1 to TRBJ2-1; 7 bases map to TRBD1. CDR3 length equals 15 residues. Germline CDR1 DFQATT, CDR2 SNEGSKA (reference sequence). Trimming cost V 3 bases and J 9 bases; bases outside gene matches: 14. CDR3 sequence: CSARRQGDRSGEQFF. Here the CDR3 DNA reads TGCAGTGCTAGGAGGCAGGGGGACCGGTCGGGTGAGCAGTTCTTC.

The chain recombines TRBV12-3 or TRBV12-4 with TRBJ2-1; D remains ambiguous. V was clipped by 6 bases and J by 12 bases, with 12 bases between them. This CDR3 has 11 residues. CDR3 protein: CASSSTRGQFF. Written as DNA, the CDR3 is TGTGCCAGCAGCTCGACCCGCGGGCAGTTCTTC.

This clonotype was detected only a few times. The rearrangement links TRBV6-5 to TRBJ1-3; no clear D. The V gene's germline CDR1 is MNHEY and CDR2 SVGAGI. The CDR3 length is 14 residues. Trimming removed 0 bases from V and 4 bases from J, with 7 bases in between. CDR3 DNA sequence: TGTGCCAGCAGTTACTCGACGTGGGGAAACACCATATATTTT. This gives the protein CASSYSTWGNTIYF.

This chain joins TRBV12-3 or TRBV12-4 and TRBJ2-1; 9 bases line up with TRBD1. The junction had 8 bases not matched to a gene; V was cut back by 7 bases and J by 4 bases. CDR3 length: 15 amino acids. CDR3 protein: CASTGGTGRYNEQFF. The CDR3 DNA reads TGTGCCAGCACAGGGGGGACAGGGAGGTACAATGAGCAGTTCTTC.

This clonotype was observed at least ten times. The J gene is TRBJ1-2, the V gene TRBV12-3 or TRBV12-4; TRBD1 matches 7 bases. V was clipped by 6 bases and J by 8 bases; unmatched bases: 9. CDR3 length: 13 amino acids. CDR3 residues: CASSRQGGGGYTF. In nucleotides, the CDR3 is TGTGCCAGCAGCCGACAGGGAGGGGGCGGCTACACCTTC.

This clonotype has ten or more counts. This rearrangement joins TRBV20-1 to TRBJ1-2; tentative D call: TRBD1 (5 bases). Trimming removed 8 bases at V and 5 bases at J, with 24 bases between. CDR1 is DFQATT, CDR2 SNEGSKA, per germline (reference sequence). The CDR3 loop spans 15 amino acids. Here the CDR3 DNA reads TGCAGTAGTCAGGGAAATGCCGGCGATTCTTATGGCTACACCTTC. It encodes CSSQGNAGDSYGYTF.

This chain uses TRBV15 with TRBJ2-1; D is undetermined. This CDR3 comprises 14 residues. Germline lookup yields CDR1 LNHNV and CDR2 YYDKDF (reference sequence). V lost 9 bases and J lost 0, with 12 bases in between. This chain's CDR3 is CATGKGSSYNEQFF. In DNA form, the CDR3 reads TGTGCCACTGGGAAGGGAAGCTCCTACAATGAGCAGTTCTTC.

The chain uses TRBV5-5 and TRBJ1-6; 7 positions agree with TRBD1. With V trimmed by 1 base and J by 8 bases, 9 bases remained unmatched. The CDR3 contains 16 residues. The germline CDR1 and CDR2 sequences are SGHKS and YYEKEE (reference sequence). CDR3: CASSLSPGQRDSPLHF. The DNA of the CDR3 is TGTGCCAGCAGCTTGTCGCCGGGACAGAGAGATTCACCCCTCCACTTT.

This clonotype was seen a handful of times. This chain uses TRBV7-9 with TRBJ2-4; 7 nucleotides align to TRBD1. The CDR3 runs to 15 residues. J was trimmed by 2 bases and V by 5 bases; bases with no gene match: 6. Looked up from germline, CDR1 is SEHNR and CDR2 is FQNEAQ (reference sequence). The DNA of the CDR3 is TGTGCCAGCAGCCCCGGACAGGCTTCCAAAAACATTCAGTACTTC. Translating gives CASSPGQASKNIQYF.

This clonotype was picked up many times. This chain joins TRBV5-6 and TRBJ2-7, with D perhaps given as TRBD1 or TRBD2 (5 bases each). This CDR3 has 13 amino acids. The V and J ends lost 4 bases and 5 bases respectively, with 13 bases between them. Looked up from germline, CDR1 is SGHDT and CDR2 is YYEEEE. This CDR3 is CASSQGWGDEQYF. In DNA, the CDR3 is TGTGCCAGCAGCCAGGGCTGGGGAGACGAGCAGTACTTC. Combining the CDR3 with reference TRBV5-6 and TRBJ2-7 gives the whole variable domain DAGVTQSPTHLIKTRGQQVTLRCSPKSGHDTVSWYQQALGQGPQFIFQYYEEEERQRGNFPDRFSGHQFPNYSSELNVNALLLGDSALYLCASSQGWGDEQYFGPGTRLTVT.